A selection of T cell receptor beta chains follows, all from one sample in a study of T cell responses to AZD1222 COVID-19 vaccine. The protocol was immunoSEQ multiplex PCR, while the TCRdb copy is restricted to in-frame clones and leaves out a portion. The repertoire holds some 140,000 clones, with approximately 90% as singletons. The sequenced sample was peripheral blood, obtained on day 0 of AZD1222 vaccination. These receptors all stem from an adult in good health. The CDR3 runs from the conserved cysteine through the conserved F or W. A D gene is named only where the DNA matches it firmly. Size tells how often a clone was seen (once, few, many) or the class of an expanded clone, and some rows leave it out.

J: TRBJ2-1
D: NA
V: TRBV22-1
size: NA
CDR3: CPGSARYQDRGGNEQFF
DNA: TGTCCTGGGAGCGCACGTTATCAGGACAGGGGCGGCAATGAGCAGTTCTTC

J: TRBJ2-7
D: NA
V: TRBV5-1
size: NA
CDR3: CASSLGIGTKTYEQYF
DNA: TGCGCCAGCAGCTTGGGGATAGGGACAAAAACCTACGAGCAGTACTTC

J: TRBJ2-1
D: TRBD2
V: TRBV7-2
size: NA
CDR3: CASSLAGVAGVLDEQFF
DNA: TGTGCCAGCAGCTTAGCTGGGGTAGCGGGGGTCCTCGATGAGCAGTTCTTC

J: TRBJ1-2
D: TRBD1
V: TRBV6-2/TRBV6-3
size: NA
CDR3: CASSYGDRDKYGYTF
DNA: TGTGCCAGCAGTTACGGGGACAGGGACAAGTACGGCTACACCTTC

J: TRBJ2-3
D: NA
V: TRBV9
size: NA
CDR3: CASSVGIVSNEWTGDTQYF
DNA: TGTGCCAGCAGCGTAGGTATAGTATCGAACGAATGGACGGGGGATACGCAGTATTTT

J: TRBJ2-7
D: NA
V: TRBV7-7
size: NA
CDR3: CASSTGTHPYEQYF
DNA: TGTGCCAGCAGCACCGGGACACATCCTTACGAGCAGTACTTC

J: TRBJ1-1
D: NA
V: TRBV6-5
size: NA
CDR3: CASSYRDDVNTEAFF
DNA: TGTGCCAGCAGTTACCGGGACGATGTGAACACTGAAGCTTTCTTT

J: TRBJ2-5
D: NA
V: TRBV4-3
size: once
CDR3: CASSQATGSQETQYF
DNA: TGCGCCAGCAGCCAAGCGACGGGGTCCCAAGAGACCCAGTACTTC

J: TRBJ2-7
D: NA
V: TRBV20-1
size: NA
CDR3: CSARISEQYF
DNA: TGCAGTGCTAGAATCTCCGAGCAGTACTTC

J: TRBJ2-7
D: NA
V: TRBV6-1
size: NA
CDR3: CASSDLRDPYEQYF
DNA: TGTGCCAGCAGTGATCTGAGGGATCCCTACGAGCAGTACTTC

J: TRBJ1-2
D: NA
V: TRBV11-2
size: NA
CDR3: CASTPRAGATNYGYTF
DNA: TGTGCCAGCACCCCCCGGGCAGGGGCGACCAACTATGGCTACACCTTC

J: TRBJ1-6
D: NA
V: TRBV9
size: NA
CDR3: CASSVTDYNSPLHF
DNA: TGTGCCAGCAGCGTCACCGACTACAATTCACCCCTCCACTTT

J: TRBJ1-1
D: TRBD1
V: TRBV7-9
size: NA
CDR3: CASSLGQGFEAFF
DNA: TGTGCCAGCAGCTTAGGACAGGGCTTTGAAGCTTTCTTT

J: TRBJ2-3
D: TRBD2
V: TRBV12-3/TRBV12-4
size: NA
CDR3: CASSLRGADTQYF
DNA: TGTGCCAGCAGTTTGCGGGGGGCAGATACGCAGTATTTT

J: TRBJ1-2
D: NA
V: TRBV6-5
size: once
CDR3: CASRLGETSYGYTF
DNA: TGTGCCAGCAGACTAGGGGAAACAAGCTATGGCTACACCTTC

J: TRBJ2-7
D: TRBD2
V: TRBV5-1
size: NA
CDR3: CASRGGTEQYF
DNA: TGCGCCAGCCGGGGGGGAACCGAGCAGTACTTC

J: TRBJ1-6
D: NA
V: TRBV4-2
size: NA
CDR3: CASSQDYRENSPLHF
DNA: TGTGCCAGCAGTCAAGATTACAGGGAGAACTCACCCCTCCACTTT

J: TRBJ2-1
D: TRBD2
V: TRBV29-1
size: once
CDR3: CSVDSTSGGISYNEQFF
DNA: TGCAGCGTTGATTCGACTAGCGGGGGAATCTCCTACAATGAGCAGTTCTTC

J: TRBJ2-1
D: TRBD2
V: TRBV19
size: NA
CDR3: CASSQGLAGTSVRGQFF
DNA: TGTGCCAGTTCCCAAGGACTAGCGGGGACTTCGGTAAGAGGGCAGTTCTTC

J: TRBJ1-5
D: NA
V: TRBV18
size: NA
CDR3: CASSVSGPRNSNQPQHF
DNA: TGTGCCAGCTCCGTCTCGGGGCCTCGTAATAGCAATCAGCCCCAGCATTTT

J: TRBJ2-5
D: NA
V: TRBV18
size: NA
CDR3: CASSHLPPGTQETQYF
DNA: TGTGCCAGCTCACACCTTCCGCCGGGAACGCAAGAGACCCAGTACTTC

J: TRBJ1-2
D: NA
V: TRBV27
size: NA
CDR3: CASSDRVASYGYTF
DNA: TGTGCCAGCAGTGACCGGGTCGCCTCCTATGGCTACACCTTC

J: TRBJ1-3
D: NA
V: TRBV11-3
size: NA
CDR3: CASSEGPSGNTIYF
DNA: TGTGCCAGCAGCGAGGGACCCTCTGGAAACACCATATATTTT

J: TRBJ2-7
D: TRBD1
V: TRBV11-3
size: NA
CDR3: CASSLADRSYEQYF
DNA: TGTGCCAGCAGCCTCGCGGACAGGTCCTACGAGCAGTACTTC

J: TRBJ1-1
D: NA
V: TRBV11-2
size: NA
CDR3: CASSRTVPLSMNTEAFF
DNA: TGTGCCAGCAGCCGGACAGTGCCTCTTTCCATGAACACTGAAGCTTTCTTT

J: TRBJ2-3
D: NA
V: TRBV4-1
size: NA
CDR3: CASSQEPPSGVGRSDTQYF
DNA: TGCGCCAGCAGCCAAGAACCACCCTCGGGGGTGGGTCGGTCAGATACGCAGTATTTT

J: TRBJ2-5
D: NA
V: TRBV19
size: NA
CDR3: CASNPGSETQYF
DNA: TGTGCCAGTAACCCAGGGTCAGAGACCCAGTACTTC

J: TRBJ1-6
D: TRBD1
V: TRBV4-2
size: NA
CDR3: CASSPGPDRVGNSPLHF
DNA: TGTGCCAGCAGCCCTGGTCCCGACAGGGTCGGGAATTCACCCCTCCACTTT

J: TRBJ1-1
D: NA
V: TRBV29-1
size: NA
CDR3: CSVVRQSMNTEAFF
DNA: TGCAGCGTTGTAAGGCAGTCCATGAACACTGAAGCTTTCTTT

J: TRBJ1-2
D: NA
V: TRBV9
size: NA
CDR3: CASSVGAWGYTF
DNA: TGTGCCAGCAGCGTGGGGGCGTGGGGCTACACCTTC

J: TRBJ1-1
D: TRBD1
V: TRBV3-1/TRBV3-2
size: NA
CDR3: CASSPGQGNTEAFF
DNA: TGTGCCAGCAGCCCAGGACAGGGCAACACTGAAGCTTTCTTT

J: TRBJ1-6
D: NA
V: TRBV7-2
size: once
CDR3: CASSFFQGPTSSPLHF
DNA: TGTGCCAGCAGCTTCTTCCAGGGCCCTACTAGTAGTCCCCTCCACTTT

J: TRBJ1-1
D: NA
V: TRBV29-1
size: once
CDR3: CSVEERAFF
DNA: TGCAGCGTTGAAGAACGGGCTTTCTTT

J: TRBJ2-7
D: TRBD1
V: TRBV6-5
size: NA
CDR3: CASRLTGQNEQYF
DNA: TGTGCCAGCAGGCTGACAGGGCAGAACGAGCAGTACTTC

J: TRBJ1-1
D: TRBD1
V: TRBV4-1
size: NA
CDR3: CASSPGGGEAFF
DNA: TGCGCCAGCAGCCCAGGGGGCGGTGAAGCTTTCTTT

J: TRBJ2-1
D: TRBD2
V: TRBV6-5
size: NA
CDR3: CASSYSAGGSNEQFF
DNA: TGTGCCAGCAGTTATTCAGCGGGGGGCTCCAATGAGCAGTTCTTC

J: TRBJ1-3
D: NA
V: TRBV19
size: NA
CDR3: CASISREGPPGNTIYF
DNA: TGTGCCAGTATTTCGAGGGAGGGGCCTCCTGGAAACACCATATATTTT

J: TRBJ1-1
D: NA
V: TRBV27
size: NA
CDR3: CASSLSTVLANTEAFF
DNA: TGTGCCAGCAGTTTATCCACAGTGTTAGCTAACACTGAAGCTTTCTTT

J: TRBJ1-1
D: TRBD1
V: TRBV5-1
size: NA
CDR3: CASSLADRGPLAEAFF
DNA: TGCGCCAGCAGCTTGGCCGACAGGGGTCCTTTGGCTGAAGCTTTCTTT

J: TRBJ2-5
D: TRBD1
V: TRBV5-1
size: NA
CDR3: CASSYGTGGPETQYF
DNA: TGCGCCAGCAGCTACGGGACAGGGGGGCCAGAGACCCAGTACTTC

J: TRBJ1-2
D: TRBD1
V: TRBV2
size: NA
CDR3: CARMRQGGLYGYTF
DNA: TGTGCCAGGATGAGACAGGGCGGTTTGTATGGCTACACCTTC

J: TRBJ1-2
D: NA
V: TRBV28
size: NA
CDR3: CASRPQQEIALSGYTF
DNA: TGTGCCAGCAGACCCCAACAGGAGATCGCCCTATCCGGCTACACCTTC

J: TRBJ2-1
D: TRBD2
V: TRBV3-1/TRBV3-2
size: NA
CDR3: CASSPGLAGGIGDSYNEQFF
DNA: TGTGCCAGCAGCCCCGGACTAGCGGGAGGAATAGGGGACTCCTACAATGAGCAGTTCTTC

J: TRBJ1-2
D: NA
V: TRBV11-2
size: NA
CDR3: CASSPMLDIRYGYTF
DNA: TGTGCCAGCAGCCCAATGCTGGACATTCGTTATGGCTACACCTTC

J: TRBJ1-1
D: NA
V: TRBV6-1
size: NA
CDR3: CASSEARRGWMTEAFF
DNA: TGTGCCAGCAGTGAAGCGCGTCGGGGTTGGATGACTGAAGCTTTCTTT

J: TRBJ1-1
D: NA
V: TRBV5-6
size: NA
CDR3: CASSQRVVERAFF
DNA: TGTGCCAGCAGCCAGAGGGTGGTGGAGAGAGCTTTCTTT

J: TRBJ1-2
D: TRBD1
V: TRBV2
size: NA
CDR3: CASSEAPGQVNGYTF
DNA: TGTGCCAGCAGTGAAGCTCCGGGACAGGTCAATGGCTACACCTTC

J: TRBJ1-5
D: NA
V: TRBV5-1
size: few
CDR3: CASSLDRLSPQHF
DNA: TGCGCCAGCAGCTTGGACAGACTATCACCCCAGCATTTT

J: TRBJ1-1
D: NA
V: TRBV9
size: NA
CDR3: CASSEGTGGTEAFF
DNA: TGTGCCAGCAGCGAGGGGACGGGAGGGACTGAAGCTTTCTTT

J: TRBJ2-7
D: TRBD1
V: TRBV6-5
size: NA
CDR3: CASRQGQAPYEQYF
DNA: TGTGCCAGCAGGCAGGGACAGGCACCCTACGAGCAGTACTTC